This T cell receptor (beta chain) is drawn from a study of OX40 agonist ivuxolimab in advanced cancers. This clone is a singleton in its sample. The table came from immunoSEQ multiplex PCR; TCRdb's copy has only in-frame clones and leaves some out. The sample carries about 99,000 clones, 90% to 97% recorded once. With V trimmed by 2 bases and J by 5 bases, 6 bases remained unmatched. There are 16 residues in the CDR3. Germline-derived CDR1 and CDR2 are SNHLY and FYNNEI. This chain joins TRBV2 and TRBJ2-3; 11 bases line up with TRBD2. The starting material was CD4+ or CD8+ T cells sorted from blood, obtained in a trial of the OX40 agonist ivuxolimab. This TCR derives from an adult with an advanced solid tumor such as melanoma, head and neck, liver or kidney cancer. The CDR3 sequence: CASSEYSGGARDTQYF. CDR3 nucleotides: TGTGCCAGCAGTGAATATAGCGGGGGGGCCAGAGATACGCAGTATTTT. Based on the CDR3 plus reference TRBV2 and TRBJ2-3, the full variable domain is EPEVTQTPSHQVTQMGQEVILRCVPISNHLYFYWYRQILGQKVEFLVSFYNNEISEKSEIFDDQFSVERPDGSNFTLKIRSTKLEDSAMYFCASSEYSGGARDTQYFGPGTRLTVL.